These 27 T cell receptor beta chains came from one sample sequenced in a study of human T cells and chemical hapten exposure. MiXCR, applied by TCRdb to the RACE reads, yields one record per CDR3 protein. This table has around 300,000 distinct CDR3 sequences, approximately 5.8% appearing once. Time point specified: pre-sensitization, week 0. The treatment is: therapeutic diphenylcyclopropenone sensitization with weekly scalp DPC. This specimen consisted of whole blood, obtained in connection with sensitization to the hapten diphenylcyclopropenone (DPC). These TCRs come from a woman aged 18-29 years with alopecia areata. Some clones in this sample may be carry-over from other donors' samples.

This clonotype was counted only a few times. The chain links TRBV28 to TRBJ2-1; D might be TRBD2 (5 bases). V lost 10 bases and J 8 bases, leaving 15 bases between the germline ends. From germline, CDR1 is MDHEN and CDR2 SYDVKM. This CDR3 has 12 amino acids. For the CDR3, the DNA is TGTGCCACCCGACGGGGTCGGGATGAGCAGTTCTTC. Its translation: CATRRGRDEQFF.

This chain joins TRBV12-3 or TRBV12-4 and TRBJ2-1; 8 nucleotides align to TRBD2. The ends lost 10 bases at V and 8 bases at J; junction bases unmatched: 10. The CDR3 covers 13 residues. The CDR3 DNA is TGTGCCATATCGATCTCGGGGGGGTATGAGCAGTTCTTC. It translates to CAISISGGYEQFF.

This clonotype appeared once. Here the CDR3 DNA reads TGCGCCAGCAGCTTGCAGGGCTCTGGGGCAGATACGCAGTATTTT. It specifies CASSLQGSGADTQYF. The rearrangement joins TRBV5-1 to TRBJ2-3, with a possible D match to TRBD1 (5 bases). The CDR3 consists of 15 residues. Germline assignment: CDR1 SGHRS and CDR2 YFSETQ. Trimming stripped 1 base from V and 4 bases from J, with 13 bases between.

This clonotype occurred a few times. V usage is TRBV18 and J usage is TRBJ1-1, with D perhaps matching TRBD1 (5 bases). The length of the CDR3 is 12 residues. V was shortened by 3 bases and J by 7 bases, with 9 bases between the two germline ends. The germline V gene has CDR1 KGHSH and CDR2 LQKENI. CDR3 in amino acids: CASSPNTGEAFF. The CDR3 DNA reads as TGTGCCAGCTCACCCAACACAGGTGAAGCTTTCTTT.

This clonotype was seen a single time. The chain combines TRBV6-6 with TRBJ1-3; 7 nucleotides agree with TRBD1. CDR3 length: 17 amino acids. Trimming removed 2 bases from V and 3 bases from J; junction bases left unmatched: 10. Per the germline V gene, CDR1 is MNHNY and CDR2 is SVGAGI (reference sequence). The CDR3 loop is CASSYPGQAAGGNTIYF. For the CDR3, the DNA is TGTGCCAGCAGTTACCCAGGACAGGCGGCGGGTGGAAACACCATATATTTT.

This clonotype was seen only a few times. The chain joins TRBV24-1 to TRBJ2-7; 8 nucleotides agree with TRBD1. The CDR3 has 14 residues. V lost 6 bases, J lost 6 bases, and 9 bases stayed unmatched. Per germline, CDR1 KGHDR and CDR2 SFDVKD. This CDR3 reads CATSTGDRPIEQYF. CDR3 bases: TGTGCCACCAGTACGGGGGACAGGCCCATCGAGCAGTACTTC.

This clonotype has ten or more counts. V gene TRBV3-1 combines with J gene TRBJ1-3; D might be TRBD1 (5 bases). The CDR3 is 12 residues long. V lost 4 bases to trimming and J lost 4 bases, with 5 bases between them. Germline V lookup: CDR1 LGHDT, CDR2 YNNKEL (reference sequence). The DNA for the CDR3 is TGTGCCAGCAGCCGACAGGGAAACACCATATATTTT. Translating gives CASSRQGNTIYF.

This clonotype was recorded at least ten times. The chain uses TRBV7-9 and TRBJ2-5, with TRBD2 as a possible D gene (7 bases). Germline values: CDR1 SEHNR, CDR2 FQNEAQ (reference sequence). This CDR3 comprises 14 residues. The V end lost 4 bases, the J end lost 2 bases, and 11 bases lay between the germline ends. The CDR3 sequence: CASSSEGGQETQYF. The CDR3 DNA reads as TGTGCCAGCAGCTCCGAGGGGGGGCAAGAGACCCAGTACTTC.

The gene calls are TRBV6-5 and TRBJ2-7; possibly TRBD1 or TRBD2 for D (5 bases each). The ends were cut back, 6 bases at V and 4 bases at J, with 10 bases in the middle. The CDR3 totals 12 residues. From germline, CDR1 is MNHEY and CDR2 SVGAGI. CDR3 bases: TGTGCCAGCAGCCGGGGCCAGTACGAGCAGTACTTC. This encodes CASSRGQYEQYF.

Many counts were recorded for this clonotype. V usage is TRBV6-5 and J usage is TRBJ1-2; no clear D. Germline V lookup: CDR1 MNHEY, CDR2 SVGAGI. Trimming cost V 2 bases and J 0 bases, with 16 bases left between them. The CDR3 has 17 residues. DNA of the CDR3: TGTGCCAGCAGTTACACTGGGGAGAGCCTAGCTAACTATGGCTACACCTTC. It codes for CASSYTGESLANYGYTF.

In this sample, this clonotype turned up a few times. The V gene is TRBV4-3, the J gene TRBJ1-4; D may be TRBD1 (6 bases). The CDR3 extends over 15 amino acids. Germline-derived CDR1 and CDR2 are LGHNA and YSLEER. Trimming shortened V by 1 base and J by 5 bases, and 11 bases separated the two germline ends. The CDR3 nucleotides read TGCGCCAGCAGCCAAGGCGACAGGTTGAATGAAAAACTGTTTTTT. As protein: CASSQGDRLNEKLFF.

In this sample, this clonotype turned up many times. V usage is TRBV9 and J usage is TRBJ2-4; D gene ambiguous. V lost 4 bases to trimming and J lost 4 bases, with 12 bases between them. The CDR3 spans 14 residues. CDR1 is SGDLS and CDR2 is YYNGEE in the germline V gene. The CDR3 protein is CASSPWPEKNIQYF. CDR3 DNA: TGTGCCAGCAGCCCCTGGCCCGAAAAAAACATTCAGTACTTC.

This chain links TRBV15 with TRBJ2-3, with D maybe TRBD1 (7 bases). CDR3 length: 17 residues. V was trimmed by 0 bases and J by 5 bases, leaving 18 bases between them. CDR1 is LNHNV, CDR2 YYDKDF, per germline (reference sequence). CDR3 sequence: CATSRDPSQGEVDTQYF. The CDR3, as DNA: TGTGCCACCAGCAGAGATCCCTCCCAGGGGGAGGTAGATACGCAGTATTTT. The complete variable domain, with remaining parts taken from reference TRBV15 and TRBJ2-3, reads DAMVIQNPRYQVTQFGKPVTLSCSQTLNHNVMYWYQQKSSQAPKLLFHYYDKDFNNEADTPDNFQSRRPNTSFCFLDIRSPGLGDTAMYLCATSRDPSQGEVDTQYFGPGTRLTVL.

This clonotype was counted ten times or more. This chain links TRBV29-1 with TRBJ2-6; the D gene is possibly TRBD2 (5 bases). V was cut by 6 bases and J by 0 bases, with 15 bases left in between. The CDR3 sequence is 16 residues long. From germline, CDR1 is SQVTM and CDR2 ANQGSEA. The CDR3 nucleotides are TGCAGCGTAGCCCGGGATGTCGACTCTGGGGCCAACGTCCTGACTTTC. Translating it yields CSVARDVDSGANVLTF.

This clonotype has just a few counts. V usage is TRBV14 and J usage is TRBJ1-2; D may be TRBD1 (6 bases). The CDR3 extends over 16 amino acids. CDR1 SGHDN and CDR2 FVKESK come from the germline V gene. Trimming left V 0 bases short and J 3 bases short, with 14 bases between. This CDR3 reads CASSQDLGGADYGYTF. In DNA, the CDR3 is TGTGCCAGCAGCCAAGATCTGGGGGGCGCGGACTATGGCTACACCTTC.

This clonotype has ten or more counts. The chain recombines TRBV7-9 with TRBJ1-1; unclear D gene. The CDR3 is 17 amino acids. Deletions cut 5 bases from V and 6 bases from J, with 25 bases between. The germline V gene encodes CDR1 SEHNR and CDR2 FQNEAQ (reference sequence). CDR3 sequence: CASSKWMGSRVPAEAFF. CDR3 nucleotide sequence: TGTGCCAGCAGCAAATGGATGGGCAGTAGGGTACCTGCTGAAGCTTTCTTT.

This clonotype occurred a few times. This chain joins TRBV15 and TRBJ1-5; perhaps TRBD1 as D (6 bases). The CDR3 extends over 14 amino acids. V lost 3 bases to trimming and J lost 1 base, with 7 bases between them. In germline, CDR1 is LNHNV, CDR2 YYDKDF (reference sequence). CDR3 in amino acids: CATSSGQSNQPQHF. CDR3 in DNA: TGTGCCACCAGCAGTGGACAGAGCAATCAGCCCCAGCATTTT.

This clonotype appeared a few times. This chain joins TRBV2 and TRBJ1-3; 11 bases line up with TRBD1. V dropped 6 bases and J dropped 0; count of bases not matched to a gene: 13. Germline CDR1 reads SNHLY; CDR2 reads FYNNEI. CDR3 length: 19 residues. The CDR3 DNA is TGTGCCAGCAGCGATCCGGAGGACAGGGGGCAGAGCTCTGGAAACACCATATATTTT. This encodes CASSDPEDRGQSSGNTIYF. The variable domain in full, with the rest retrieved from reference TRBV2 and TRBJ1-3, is EPEVTQTPSHQVTQMGQEVILRCVPISNHLYFYWYRQILGQKVEFLVSFYNNEISEKSEIFDDQFSVERPDGSNFTLKIRSTKLEDSAMYFCASSDPEDRGQSSGNTIYFGEGSWLTVV.

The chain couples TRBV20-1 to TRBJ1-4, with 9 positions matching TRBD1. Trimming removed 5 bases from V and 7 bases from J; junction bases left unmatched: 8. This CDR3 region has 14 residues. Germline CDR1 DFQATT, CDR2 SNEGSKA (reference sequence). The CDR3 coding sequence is TGCAGTGCTCGGCCGGGACAGGGTGGTGAAAAACTGTTTTTT. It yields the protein CSARPGQGGEKLFF.

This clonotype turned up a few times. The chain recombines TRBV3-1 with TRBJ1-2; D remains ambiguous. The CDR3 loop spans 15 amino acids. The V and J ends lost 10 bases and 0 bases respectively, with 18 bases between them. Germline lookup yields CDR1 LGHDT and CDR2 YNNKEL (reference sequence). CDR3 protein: CATRQAKVANYGYTF. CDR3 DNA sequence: TGTGCCACCCGGCAGGCTAAAGTAGCTAACTATGGCTACACCTTC. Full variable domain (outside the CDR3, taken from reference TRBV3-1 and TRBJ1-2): DTAVSQTPKYLVTQMGNDKSIKCEQNLGHDTMYWYKQDSKKFLKIMFSYNNKELIINETVPNRFSPKSPDKAHLNLHINSLELGDSAVYFCATRQAKVANYGYTFGSGTRLTVV.

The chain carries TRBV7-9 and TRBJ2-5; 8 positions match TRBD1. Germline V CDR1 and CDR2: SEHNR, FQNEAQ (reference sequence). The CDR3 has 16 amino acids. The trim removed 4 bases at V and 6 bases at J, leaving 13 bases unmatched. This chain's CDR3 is CASSSPQDRAWKTQYF. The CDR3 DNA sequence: TGTGCCAGCAGCTCCCCACAGGACAGGGCTTGGAAGACCCAGTACTTC.

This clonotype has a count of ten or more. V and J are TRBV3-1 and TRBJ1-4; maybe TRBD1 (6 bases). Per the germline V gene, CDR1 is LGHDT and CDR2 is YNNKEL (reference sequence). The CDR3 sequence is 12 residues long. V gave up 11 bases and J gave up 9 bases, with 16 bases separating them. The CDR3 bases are TGTGCCGCAGGGGCAGGGCCGCAAAAACTGTTTTTT. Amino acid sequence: CAAGAGPQKLFF.

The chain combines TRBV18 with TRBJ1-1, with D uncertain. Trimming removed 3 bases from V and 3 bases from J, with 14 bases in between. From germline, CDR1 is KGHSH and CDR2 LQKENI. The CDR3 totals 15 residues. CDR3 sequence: CASSPRSRRDTEAFF. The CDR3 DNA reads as TGTGCCAGCTCACCCAGGAGTAGAAGGGACACTGAAGCTTTCTTT.

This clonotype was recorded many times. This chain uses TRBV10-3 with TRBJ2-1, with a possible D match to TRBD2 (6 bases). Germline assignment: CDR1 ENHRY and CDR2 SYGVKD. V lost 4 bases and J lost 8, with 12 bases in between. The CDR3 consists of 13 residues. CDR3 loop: CAISASGGDEQFF. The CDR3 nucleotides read TGTGCCATCAGTGCCTCAGGAGGGGATGAGCAGTTCTTC.

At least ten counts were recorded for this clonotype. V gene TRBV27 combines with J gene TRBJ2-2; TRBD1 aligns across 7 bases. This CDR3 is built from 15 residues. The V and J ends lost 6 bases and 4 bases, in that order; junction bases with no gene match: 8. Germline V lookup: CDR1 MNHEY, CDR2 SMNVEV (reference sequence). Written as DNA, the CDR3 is TGTGCCAGCAGCCCTCGACAGGGACCCACCGGGGAGCTGTTTTTT. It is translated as CASSPRQGPTGELFF.

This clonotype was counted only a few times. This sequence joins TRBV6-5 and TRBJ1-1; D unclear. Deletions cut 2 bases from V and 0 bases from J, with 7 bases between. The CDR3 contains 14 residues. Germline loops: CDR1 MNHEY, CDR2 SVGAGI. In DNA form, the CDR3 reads TGTGCCAGCAGTTACAGCCCGTTGAACACTGAAGCTTTCTTT. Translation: CASSYSPLNTEAFF.

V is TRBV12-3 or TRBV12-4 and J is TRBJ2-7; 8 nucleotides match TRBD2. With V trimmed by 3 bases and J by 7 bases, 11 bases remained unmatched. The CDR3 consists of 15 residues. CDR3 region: CASSFFPPGLVEQYF. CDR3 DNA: TGTGCCAGCAGTTTCTTCCCACCGGGACTAGTTGAGCAGTACTTC.